Below, 31 T cell receptor beta chains from the same sample are listed, as sequenced in a study of T cell responses to AZD1222 COVID-19 vaccine. TCRdb's copy holds only in-frame clones and misses some; the assay was immunoSEQ multiplex PCR. The data show approximately 150,000 clones, more than 80% seen once. Specimen: peripheral blood, collected 28 days after the second AZD1222 dose. Receptor source: an adult who received the AZD1222 COVID-19 vaccine.

The chain couples TRBV3-1 (or the pseudogene TRBV3-2) to TRBJ2-1, with TRBD2 identical over 7 bases. CDR1 is LGHDT and CDR2 is YNNKEL in the germline V gene (reference sequence). V shed 2 bases and J 4 bases; nucleotides not matched to a gene: 5. The CDR3 length is 15 residues. CDR3 sequence (DNA): TGTGCCAGCAGCCAATCTAGCGGTTCTTACAATGAGCAGTTCTTC. This sequence encodes CASSQSSGSYNEQFF.

The chain joins TRBV19 to TRBJ1-2; D call uncertain. Germline V gene data show CDR1 as LNHDA and CDR2 as SQIVND (reference sequence). The CDR3 covers 13 residues. V was shortened by 1 base and J by 0 bases, with 3 bases between the two germline ends. The CDR3 region is CASSIGTNYGYTF. CDR3 sequence (DNA): TGTGCCAGTAGTATAGGGACTAACTATGGCTACACCTTC.

This clone was detected only once. This chain connects TRBV7-6 to TRBJ2-1, with 10 nucleotides matching TRBD2. With 0 bases clipped from V and 1 base from J, the junction kept 6 bases outside the gene matches. The germline V gene encodes CDR1 SGHVS and CDR2 FNYEAQ. The CDR3 has 18 residues. In nucleotides, the CDR3 is TGTGCCAGCAGCTTAGCGGAGCTAGCGGGAGTGTCCTACAATGAGCAGTTCTTC. Encoded protein: CASSLAELAGVSYNEQFF.

V gene TRBV30 combines with J gene TRBJ2-7; TRBD2 agrees at 7 bases. CDR3 length: 13 residues. V gave up 0 bases and J gave up 5 bases; unmatched junction bases: 4. Germline CDR1 is GTSNPN and CDR2 is SVGIG (reference sequence). The DNA for the CDR3 is TGTGCCTGGAGTGTAGGCGGGAGCAACGAGCAGTACTTC. Amino acids: CAWSVGGSNEQYF.

The CDR3 coding sequence is TGTGCCAGCAGTTTTTTAGGTACGCAGTATTTT. This translates into CASSFLGTQYF. V usage is TRBV12-3 or TRBV12-4 and J usage is TRBJ2-3; D gene unclear. The CDR3 spans 11 residues. The V end was cut by 3 bases, the J end by 8 bases, with 6 bases between.

The chain links TRBV5-1 to TRBJ2-6; 8 bases agree with TRBD1. CDR1 is SGHRS, CDR2 YFSETQ, per germline. V trimming: 3 bases; J trimming: 0 bases; junction bases outside the gene matches: 8. The CDR3 loop spans 18 amino acids. This CDR3 reads CASSSPGQVSSGANVLTF. DNA of the CDR3: TGCGCCAGCAGCTCGCCGGGACAGGTATCCTCTGGGGCCAACGTCCTGACTTTC.

The table lists this clone with a count of one. The V gene is TRBV19, the J gene TRBJ1-1; the D is unclear. V was clipped by 7 bases and J by 1 base, with 19 bases between them. Germline V CDR1 and CDR2: LNHDA, SQIVND (reference sequence). This CDR3 contains 16 residues. CDR3 DNA sequence: TGTGCCAGTATAGGGTTCGTCGGGGTGGGGAACACTGAAGCTTTCTTT. Translated, it gives CASIGFVGVGNTEAFF.

V usage is TRBV30 and J usage is TRBJ2-3; 7 positions match TRBD1. V was pared by 5 bases and J by 1 base, with 0 bases of the junction left unmatched. The CDR3 length is 12 residues. The germline gives CDR1 GTSNPN, CDR2 SVGIG (reference sequence). CDR3 sequence reads: CAWQGGTDTQYF. CDR3 coding DNA: TGTGCCTGGCAGGGGGGCACAGATACGCAGTATTTT.

The chain recombines TRBV20-1 with TRBJ1-1, with D uncertain. With 3 bases removed from V and 3 bases from J, the gap between germline ends came to 2 bases. Germline CDR1 reads DFQATT; CDR2 reads SNEGSKA (reference sequence). The CDR3 runs 10 residues. The CDR3 nucleotides are TGCAGTGCTAGGTACACTGAAGCTTTCTTT. Translated, it gives CSARYTEAFF.

The genes are TRBV6-5 and TRBJ1-4; D uncertain. The V gene lost 7 bases and the J gene lost 7 bases, with 7 bases spanning the gap. The CDR3 totals 11 residues. Per germline, CDR1 MNHEY and CDR2 SVGAGI. In nucleotides, the CDR3 is TGTGCCAGCAACCGAGCTGAAAAACTGTTTTTT. Its protein product is CASNRAEKLFF.

V is TRBV30 and J is TRBJ2-3; D not resolved. The germline gives CDR1 GTSNPN, CDR2 SVGIG (reference sequence). This CDR3 region has 20 residues. The germline V and J ends were trimmed by 4 bases and 0 bases, with 29 bases remaining between them. The CDR3: CAWMRSANPRTSTSTDTQYF. In DNA, the CDR3 is TGTGCCTGGATGAGAAGTGCCAACCCCCGCACCTCTACTAGCACAGATACGCAGTATTTT.

This rearrangement joins TRBV30 to TRBJ2-3; the D gene could be TRBD1 or TRBD2 (5 bases each). Between the trimmed V and J ends, which lost 2 bases and 1 base, there was a span of 25 bases. The CDR3 loop spans 19 amino acids. Germline V lookup: CDR1 GTSNPN, CDR2 SVGIG (reference sequence). The CDR3: CAWSPPSWRGVFGTDTQYF. CDR3 nucleotides: TGTGCCTGGAGTCCCCCCTCTTGGAGAGGGGTATTCGGCACAGATACGCAGTATTTT.

This chain connects TRBV4-1 to TRBJ2-5; 9 bases agree with TRBD1. V trimming: 6 bases; J trimming: 3 bases; junction bases outside the gene matches: 17. The CDR3 spans 18 residues. Looked up from germline, CDR1 is MGHRA and CDR2 is YSYEKL. The CDR3 DNA reads TGCGCCAGCAGGCTACGTTACCCCGGGACAGGGAGGGAAGAGACCCAGTACTTC. It encodes CASRLRYPGTGREETQYF.

The rearrangement joins TRBV19 to TRBJ2-6; D is ambiguous. CDR1 and CDR2 (germline): LNHDA, SQIVND (reference sequence). Trimming shortened V by 3 bases and J by 3 bases, and 6 bases separated the two germline ends. The CDR3 sequence is 14 residues long. The CDR3 region has the DNA TGTGCCAGTAGTATTAGTGGTGGGGCCAACGTCCTGACTTTC. Translating it yields CASSISGGANVLTF.

The V call is TRBV2, the J call TRBJ2-3; TRBD1 matches 9 bases. The CDR3 covers 14 residues. Trimming cost V 6 bases and J 5 bases; bases outside gene matches: 6. Germline CDR1 is SNHLY and CDR2 is FYNNEI. CDR3 nucleotide sequence: TGTGCCAGCAGGGAAACAGGGGGCAGAGATACGCAGTATTTT. It codes for CASRETGGRDTQYF.

The DNA for the CDR3 is TGTGCCAGGGTCGGAGCTGAAGCTTTCTTT. It specifies CARVGAEAFF. The genes are TRBV21-1 and TRBJ1-1. TRBV21-1 corresponds to a pseudogene. The CDR3 runs 10 residues.

The rearrangement uses TRBV6-1 and TRBJ2-2; a weak D match, TRBD2 (5 bases). From germline, CDR1 is MNHNS and CDR2 SASEGT. CDR3 length: 17 amino acids. V was shortened by 1 base and J by 7 bases, with 19 bases between the two germline ends. The CDR3 reads CASSEELSGRRHGELFF. The DNA of the CDR3 is TGTGCCAGCAGTGAAGAATTAAGCGGTCGGAGGCACGGGGAGCTGTTTTTT.

The V and J genes are TRBV30 and TRBJ1-1; D remains ambiguous. Germline V CDR1 and CDR2: GTSNPN, SVGIG (reference sequence). CDR3 length: 13 residues. V dropped 0 bases and J dropped 0 bases, with 5 bases sitting between them. The CDR3 region is CAWSVNVNTEAFF. Written as DNA, the CDR3 is TGTGCCTGGAGTGTAAATGTGAACACTGAAGCTTTCTTT.

This CDR3 reads CASSWDVGNEQFF. CDR3 sequence (DNA): TGTGCCAGCAGCTGGGACGTGGGCAATGAGCAGTTCTTC. The chain uses TRBV12-3 or TRBV12-4 and TRBJ2-1; perhaps D is TRBD1 or TRBD2 (5 bases each). CDR3 length: 13 amino acids. Trimming stripped 6 bases from V and 6 bases from J, with 12 bases between.

The chain links TRBV24-1 to TRBJ2-5; the match to TRBD2 covers 12 bases. The CDR3 runs 17 residues. Germline CDR1 reads KGHDR; CDR2 reads SFDVKD. V lost 3 bases to trimming and J lost 1 base; unmatched junction nucleotides: 5. In nucleotides, the CDR3 is TGTGCCACCAGTGATCGCCGACTAGCGGGAGTCCAAGAGACCCAGTACTTC. Protein product: CATSDRRLAGVQETQYF.

This chain uses TRBV15 with TRBJ2-1; D is possibly TRBD2 (7 bases). The CDR3 extends over 15 amino acids. Germline CDR1 reads LNHNV; CDR2 reads YYDKDF (reference sequence). Deletions cut 3 bases from V and 8 bases from J, with 17 bases between. The CDR3 here is CATSRGGQGSDEQFF. The CDR3 coding sequence is TGTGCCACCAGCAGGGGGGGGCAGGGGAGCGATGAGCAGTTCTTC.

The chain employs TRBV7-9 and TRBJ1-2; 7 bases are shared with TRBD1. From germline, CDR1 is SEHNR and CDR2 FQNEAQ (reference sequence). V trimming: 2 bases; J trimming: 4 bases; junction bases outside the gene matches: 7. The CDR3 covers 15 residues. DNA for the CDR3: TGTGCCAGCAGCTTAAGGACAGGTATAACCTATGGCTACACCTTC. As protein: CASSLRTGITYGYTF.

V usage is TRBV4-1 and J usage is TRBJ2-1; D gene unclear. CDR1 and CDR2 (germline): MGHRA, YSYEKL. Trimming cost V 2 bases and J 1 base, with 9 bases left between them. The CDR3 has 15 amino acids. This chain's CDR3 is CASSQPMGSYNEQFF. CDR3 coding DNA: TGCGCCAGCAGCCAACCAATGGGGTCCTACAATGAGCAGTTCTTC.

The V call is TRBV24-1, the J call TRBJ2-7, with D unresolved. Germline V lookup: CDR1 KGHDR, CDR2 SFDVKD. Trimming stripped 3 bases from V and 6 bases from J, with 8 bases between. The CDR3 extends over 12 amino acids. The CDR3 here is CATSDGKGEQYF. In DNA form, the CDR3 reads TGTGCCACCAGTGATGGGAAGGGCGAGCAGTACTTC.

The rearrangement joins TRBV10-3 to TRBJ2-5; TRBD2 is a possible D gene (6 bases). Germline V lookup: CDR1 ENHRY, CDR2 SYGVKD. V lost 6 bases to trimming and J lost 5 bases, with 13 bases between them. This CDR3 spans 13 amino acids. CDR3 nucleotides: TGTGCCATCAGAGGACTACTTGGGGAGACCCAGTACTTC. It encodes CAIRGLLGETQYF.

The rearrangement uses TRBV18 and TRBJ2-7; 7 bases are a match to TRBD1. Unmatched junction bases numbered 2, after V lost 3 bases and J lost 3 bases. CDR1 is KGHSH and CDR2 is LQKENI in the germline V gene. The CDR3 totals 13 residues. In DNA form, the CDR3 reads TGTGCCAGCTCACCCAGGGACAGCTACGAGCAGTACTTC. Translated: CASSPRDSYEQYF.

The chain has TRBV5-5 and TRBJ1-4; TRBD1 matches at 7 bases. CDR1 and CDR2 from the germline V gene are SGHKS and YYEKEE (reference sequence). This CDR3 spans 15 amino acids. The V segment lost 0 bases and the J segment 6 bases; nucleotides outside the gene matches: 5. CDR3 coding DNA: TGTGCCAGCAGCTTGGGGGCAGGGGGGTATGAAAAACTGTTTTTT. Translation gives CASSLGAGGYEKLFF.

This chain connects TRBV19 to TRBJ1-2; TRBD1 might be the D (6 bases). Trimming pared 5 bases from V and 5 bases from J, leaving 18 bases between. CDR1 and CDR2 from the germline V gene are LNHDA and SQIVND (reference sequence). This CDR3 contains 15 residues. The CDR3 here is CASSATGTPLYGYTF. The CDR3 region has the DNA TGTGCCAGTAGTGCCACCGGGACACCATTATATGGCTACACCTTC.

The chain joins TRBV19 to TRBJ1-2, with TRBD1 as a possible D gene (5 bases). Trimming removed 3 bases from V and 2 bases from J, with 13 bases in between. The germline V gene has CDR1 LNHDA and CDR2 SQIVND (reference sequence). CDR3 size: 15 residues. The chain's CDR3 is CASSISLRGNYGYTF. As DNA, the CDR3 is TGTGCCAGTAGTATCTCCCTCCGGGGGAACTATGGCTACACCTTC.

The genes are TRBV5-5 and TRBJ1-2; D is unclear. Germline V gene lookup returns CDR1 SGHKS and CDR2 YYEKEE (reference sequence). V lost 0 bases, J lost 6 bases, and 6 bases lay in between. The CDR3 runs 12 residues. The CDR3 is CASSLAVDGYTF. The DNA for the CDR3 is TGTGCCAGCAGCTTGGCAGTTGATGGCTACACCTTC.

V usage is TRBV4-2 and J usage is TRBJ2-1, with 8 bases fitting TRBD1. V lost 0 bases to trimming and J lost 4 bases; unmatched junction nucleotides: 8. Germline V gene sequence: CDR1 LGHNA, CDR2 YNFKEQ. The CDR3 has 17 amino acids. The CDR3 DNA sequence: TGTGCCAGCAGCCAAGACTTACGACAGGGGAAATACAATGAGCAGTTCTTC. Translation gives CASSQDLRQGKYNEQFF.